This T cell receptor (beta chain) comes out of a study of STAT5B mutations in CD4+ large granular lymphocyte leukemia. The survey-level immunoSEQ assay was used. TCRdb's copy holds only in-frame clones and misses some; the assay was immunoSEQ multiplex PCR. The repertoire has more than 40,000 clones, roughly four fifths of them found once; the top ten carry under 0.4%. Trimming took 0 bases from V and 2 from J, leaving 14 bases between them. This CDR3 has 16 amino acids. Germline V gene sequence: CDR1 SGDLS, CDR2 YYNGEE. This clone has just a few counts. Antigen specificity is unknown. Whole-study results and caveats: Compared with healthy controls (2/35), patient top clones favored TRBV06 (8/27). About a quarter of private leukemic clonotypes occurred rarely in other patients' non-leukemic repertoires.

The receptor was derived from a human donor in good health. The V gene is TRBV9, the J gene TRBJ1-2; D is undetermined. Sample: CD4+ T cells from blood buffy coats. Here the CDR3 DNA reads TGTGCCAGCAGCGTAGGCGGGAACGGGGAGAACTATGGCTACACCTTC. This codes for CASSVGGNGENYGYTF.